The source of this TCR beta chain is a study of cytomegalovirus exposure and HLA in healthy donors. This clone has just a few counts. CDR3 length: 14 amino acids. Germline lookup yields CDR1 ENHRY and CDR2 SYGVKD. The V end was cut by 4 bases, the J end by 1 base, with 11 bases between. Amplification used 60 Vbeta primers and 13 Jbeta primers. Generated by immunoSEQ multiplex PCR, the TCRdb table keeps only in-frame clones and is missing some. This sample has some 57,000 clones, with around three fifths found just once. The sequenced sample consisted of PBMCs. The receptor's source is a human donor in good health. The chain uses TRBV10-3 and TRBJ2-7, with a tentative D call TRBD1 (6 bases). This CDR3 is CAISAAGTSYEQYF. CDR3 nucleotides: TGTGCCATCAGTGCGGCCGGGACATCCTACGAGCAGTACTTC.